The 17 T cell receptor beta chains given below trace back to one sample, sequenced in a study of T cell repertoires in cytomegalovirus infection. One entry per CDR3 protein results from TCRdb running MiXCR on the reads. The repertoire has roughly 220,000 distinct CDR3 sequences, roughly two fifths of them found once; the top ten carry around 60%. No antigen has been assigned to these receptors. The sequencing used CD8+ T cells from cultured PBMCs, collected from culture after CMV antigen stimulation. The receptors come from a human donor in good health (CMV status not recorded). Some clones in this sample may be carry-over from other donors' samples.

Turning to this clonotype: The junction shows a germline mismatch at one end, possibly a read error. This chain uses TRBV28 with TRBJ2-2; 10 nucleotides match TRBD2. Per the germline V gene, CDR1 is MDHEN and CDR2 is SYDVKM. The CDR3 is 17 residues long. The CDR3 loop reads CASSLLSLAGVTEELFF. The CDR3 bases are TGTGCCAGCAGTTTACTTTCTCTAGCGGGAGTTACCGAGGAGCTGTTTTTT.

The CDR3 bases are TGTGCCAGCAGCCCGGAACGGGGTCGGACCTACGAGCAGTACTTC. This gives the protein CASSPERGRTYEQYF. This rearrangement joins TRBV7-9 to TRBJ2-7; a possible D gene is TRBD2 (5 bases). V was trimmed by 5 bases and J by 2 bases, leaving 16 bases between them. CDR3 size: 15 residues. Per germline, CDR1 SEHNR and CDR2 FQNEAQ (reference sequence).

The chain has TRBV28 and TRBJ2-1; D not resolved. Per germline, CDR1 MDHEN and CDR2 SYDVKM. V was trimmed by 6 bases and J by 3 bases, leaving 18 bases between them. The CDR3 runs to 16 residues. In DNA form, the CDR3 reads TGTGCCAGCAGCCAAACCGCTGGACGACTCTACAATGAGCAGTTCTTC. Translated: CASSQTAGRLYNEQFF.

V gene TRBV20-1 combines with J gene TRBJ1-2; 9 bases are shared with TRBD1. Germline assignment: CDR1 DFQATT and CDR2 SNEGSKA (reference sequence). The CDR3 extends over 17 amino acids. The J segment lost 0 bases and the V segment lost 5 bases, leaving 13 bases of the junction unmatched. The CDR3 coding sequence is TGCAGTGCTTCACCGACGGGACAGGGACTTGCTAACTATGGCTACACCTTC. Its translation: CSASPTGQGLANYGYTF.

This clonotype was counted only a few times. J is TRBJ2-1 and V is TRBV28; D not certain. Germline V gene data show CDR1 as MDHEN and CDR2 as SYDVKM. The CDR3 has 15 amino acids. Trimming pared 4 bases from V and 8 bases from J, leaving 18 bases between. The chain's CDR3 is CASSSPVPPRDEQFF. In DNA form, the CDR3 reads TGTGCCAGCAGTTCTCCGGTCCCTCCAAGGGATGAGCAGTTCTTC.

This clonotype was seen only a few times. The J gene is TRBJ1-2, the V gene TRBV30; the D gene is possibly TRBD1 (5 bases). CDR1 GTSNPN and CDR2 SVGIG come from the germline V gene (reference sequence). CDR3 length: 13 residues. Trimming removed 0 bases from V and 3 bases from J, with 8 bases in between. CDR3 in amino acids: CAWSVWGDYGYTF. DNA for the CDR3: TGTGCCTGGAGTGTTTGGGGGGACTATGGCTACACCTTC.

In its sample, this clonotype was seen a few times. The rearrangement joins TRBV7-6 to TRBJ1-5; D not resolved. Deletions cut 5 bases from V and 4 bases from J, with 15 bases between. Germline CDR1 and CDR2: SGHVS and FNYEAQ. The CDR3 loop spans 15 amino acids. The CDR3 loop reads CASSLTGGWNQPQHF. For the CDR3, the DNA is TGTGCCAGCAGCCTGACGGGAGGGTGGAATCAGCCCCAGCATTTT.

In its sample, this clonotype was seen once. This sequence joins TRBV9 and TRBJ1-1; 9 bases fit TRBD1. V lost 1 base to trimming and J lost 1 base; unmatched junction nucleotides: 2. CDR3 length equals 15 residues. Germline V gene lookup returns CDR1 SGDLS and CDR2 YYNGEE. CDR3 nucleotides: TGTGCCAGCAGCGTAACAGGGGGCAAGAACACTGAAGCTTTCTTT. It encodes CASSVTGGKNTEAFF.

The gene calls are TRBV7-9 and TRBJ2-7, with D tentatively TRBD1 or TRBD2 (6 bases each). Trimming pared 5 bases from V and 9 bases from J, leaving 23 bases between. In germline, CDR1 is SEHNR, CDR2 FQNEAQ (reference sequence). CDR3 length: 15 residues. The CDR3 here is CASSPTLGGFFPQYF. The DNA of the CDR3 is TGTGCCAGCAGCCCAACTTTGGGGGGCTTTTTCCCGCAGTACTTC.

The V gene is TRBV5-4, the J gene TRBJ2-1, with 13 positions matching TRBD2. The V gene's germline CDR1 is SGHNT and CDR2 YYREEE (reference sequence). The CDR3 spans 18 residues. V was pared by 4 bases and J by 2 bases, with 9 bases of the junction left unmatched. CDR3 DNA sequence: TGTGCCAGCAGCCCGACTAGCGGGAGGATAGGCGCCTACAATGAGCAGTTCTTC. As protein: CASSPTSGRIGAYNEQFF. Using reference TRBV5-4 and TRBJ2-1 for the parts outside the CDR3, the full variable domain is ETGVTQSPTHLIKTRGQQVTLRCSSQSGHNTVSWYQQALGQGPQFIFQYYREEENGRGNFPPRFSGLQFPNYSSELNVNALELDDSALYLCASSPTSGRIGAYNEQFFGPGTRLTVL.

The chain is built from TRBV12-3 or TRBV12-4 and TRBJ2-5, with D hard to call. V was shortened by 7 bases and J by 0 bases, with 6 bases between the two germline ends. The CDR3 loop spans 12 amino acids. DNA for the CDR3: TGTGCCAGCAAGGGCGACCAAGAGACCCAGTACTTC. It codes for CASKGDQETQYF.

In its sample, this clonotype was seen a few times. The chain couples TRBV27 to TRBJ2-1; D is perhaps TRBD2 (5 bases). The germline gives CDR1 MNHEY, CDR2 SMNVEV (reference sequence). Deletions cut 4 bases from V and 3 bases from J, with 7 bases between. CDR3 length equals 13 residues. CDR3 sequence: CASSSTNYNEQFF. The CDR3 DNA reads TGTGCCAGCAGTTCGACTAACTACAATGAGCAGTTCTTC.

V is TRBV10-3 and J is TRBJ2-6, with 9 bases fitting TRBD2. V gave up 3 bases and J gave up 0 bases; unmatched junction bases: 9. The CDR3 length is 19 residues. Germline assignment: CDR1 ENHRY and CDR2 SYGVKD. The CDR3 region is CAISDVTSGGFSGANVLTF. CDR3 coding DNA: TGTGCCATCAGTGACGTGACTAGCGGTGGTTTCTCTGGGGCCAACGTCCTGACTTTC.

V gene TRBV10-3 combines with J gene TRBJ2-3; D is possibly TRBD2 (5 bases). Trimming stripped 6 bases from V and 6 bases from J, with 22 bases between. The CDR3 has 16 residues. Germline CDR1 and CDR2: ENHRY and SYGVKD. In DNA form, the CDR3 reads TGTGCCATCAGGGTGCGCCGGGCAGAAAGCGGCGATACGCAGTATTTT. Its protein product is CAIRVRRAESGDTQYF.

V gene TRBV19 combines with J gene TRBJ1-6; a weak D match, TRBD1 (6 bases). Germline V gene sequence: CDR1 LNHDA, CDR2 SQIVND (reference sequence). The CDR3 totals 17 residues. V was clipped by 3 bases and J by 8 bases, with 20 bases between them. The chain's CDR3 is CASSMLQGRGMDSPLHF. As DNA, the CDR3 is TGTGCCAGTAGTATGCTGCAGGGAAGGGGGATGGATTCACCCCTCCACTTT.

V gene TRBV9 combines with J gene TRBJ2-1; 13 bases map to TRBD2. Germline V gene lookup returns CDR1 SGDLS and CDR2 YYNGEE. CDR3 size: 15 residues. Trimming cost V 1 base and J 6 bases; bases outside gene matches: 1. The CDR3 region has the DNA TGTGCCAGCAGCGTAACTAGCGGGAGGGCCAATGAGCAGTTCTTC. The encoded protein is CASSVTSGRANEQFF. The full variable domain, with the rest looked up from reference TRBV9 and TRBJ2-1, is DSGVTQTPKHLITATGQRVTLRCSPRSGDLSVYWYQQSLDQGLQFLIQYYNGEERAKGNILERFSAQQFPDLHSELNLSSLELGDSALYFCASSVTSGRANEQFFGPGTRLTVL.

This clonotype came up many times. CDR3: CASSESIRGMNTEAFF. For the CDR3, the DNA is TGCGCCAGCAGTGAGTCGATCCGGGGCATGAACACTGAAGCTTTCTTT. This sequence joins TRBV10-2 and TRBJ1-1; weak D call: TRBD1 (5 bases). V gave up 0 bases and J gave up 0 bases, with 11 bases separating them. CDR3 length: 16 amino acids. Germline V CDR1 and CDR2: WSHSY, SAAADI.